This TCR beta chain comes out of a study of shared clonotypes between healthy human individuals. A word on this clone: Its target is not known.

Points from the study as a whole: Sampling used blood alone; tissue repertoires probably differ. Owing to a small donor count, the genetic and exposure-history diversity represented was limited.

Germline V gene data show CDR1 as MGHRA and CDR2 as YSYEKL. V lost 2 bases and J lost 6; bases outside the gene matches: 6. The length of the CDR3 is 15 residues. Measured with immunoSEQ multiplex PCR; TCRdb has only the in-frame clones, and not every one. The table records around 2.1 million clones, nearly 97% of them present only once. Naive CD4+ cells were CD45RA-selected; the remaining cells were memory. The chain uses TRBV4-1 and TRBJ2-1; 8 bases are shared with TRBD1. The TCR originated in a man aged 18 to 30 in good health. Sequenced sample: naive CD4+ T cells sorted from blood. The sample's subset: CD45RA+ positively selected. CDR3 nucleotide sequence: TGCGCCAGCAGCCAACTAAAGGACAGGGTCAATGAGCAGTTCTTC. This translates into CASSQLKDRVNEQFF.